The 11 T cell receptor beta chains below all came from one sample that was sequenced in a study of cytomegalovirus exposure and HLA in healthy donors. Primers for the PCR totalled 60 Vbeta and 13 Jbeta. Sequencing used immunoSEQ multiplex PCR; TCRdb keeps in-frame clones, though not all of them. The top ten clones hold over 3% of a sample with some 90,000 clones, 76% of them seen once. Sequencing used PBMCs. The receptors originated from a man in his forties or fifties in good health and CMV-seronegative.

The J gene is TRBJ2-5, the V gene TRBV6-1; tentatively, D is TRBD2 (5 bases). The V gene's germline CDR1 is MNHNS and CDR2 SASEGT. The CDR3 has 14 residues. With 2 bases removed from V and 4 bases from J, the gap between germline ends came to 11 bases. The CDR3 DNA sequence: TGTGCCAGCAGTGAATTAGGCCGGGGAGAGACCCAGTACTTC. Residues: CASSELGRGETQYF.

V and J are TRBV5-5 and TRBJ1-1, with a weak D call TRBD1 (5 bases). Trimming shortened V by 4 bases and J by 3 bases, and 19 bases separated the two germline ends. CDR3 size: 16 residues. From germline, CDR1 is SGHKS and CDR2 YYEKEE (reference sequence). For the CDR3, the DNA is TGTGCCAGCAGCCATAGTACCGGGGGGGAGTACACTGAAGCTTTCTTT. Protein: CASSHSTGGEYTEAFF.

J is TRBJ1-2 and V is TRBV6-6; no clear D gene. The V gene lost 0 bases and the J gene lost 2 bases, with 4 bases spanning the gap. This CDR3 is built from 13 residues. Germline CDR1 and CDR2: MNHNY and SVGAGI (reference sequence). CDR3 region: CASSYSLNYGYTF. CDR3 sequence (DNA): TGTGCCAGCAGTTACTCGTTAAACTATGGCTACACCTTC.

The J gene is TRBJ2-2, the V gene TRBV6-5, with D uncertain. V was shortened by 5 bases and J by 2 bases, with 12 bases between the two germline ends. There are 15 residues in the CDR3. Germline V gives CDR1 MNHEY, CDR2 SVGAGI. As DNA, the CDR3 is TGTGCCAGCAGTCCCGGCATAGCAAACACCGGGGAGCTGTTTTTT. Translated, it gives CASSPGIANTGELFF.

The chain is built from TRBV18 and TRBJ1-5, with D possibly being TRBD1 (5 bases). This CDR3 comprises 18 residues. V lost 0 bases, J lost 0 bases, and 15 bases lay in between. Germline loops: CDR1 KGHSH, CDR2 LQKENI. Here the CDR3 DNA reads TGTGCCAGCTCACCACCGTTCACAGGCCGGATTAGCAATCAGCCCCAGCATTTT. Translated, it gives CASSPPFTGRISNQPQHF.

The V gene is TRBV5-6, the J gene TRBJ1-1; D unresolved. The CDR3 sequence is 15 residues long. The V end lost 0 bases, the J end lost 0 bases, and 9 bases lay between the germline ends. Per the germline V gene, CDR1 is SGHDT and CDR2 is YYEEEE. CDR3 in DNA: TGTGCCAGCAGCTTGGCCCGGAGGATGAACACTGAAGCTTTCTTT. As protein: CASSLARRMNTEAFF.

The V gene is TRBV27, the J gene TRBJ2-7; 10 bases are shared with TRBD2. Germline assignment: CDR1 MNHEY and CDR2 SMNVEV (reference sequence). Trimming removed 6 bases from V and 0 bases from J; junction bases left unmatched: 5. The CDR3 consists of 15 residues. CDR3 region: CASRPLAGSSYEQYF. In nucleotides, the CDR3 is TGTGCCAGCAGGCCACTAGCGGGGTCCTCCTACGAGCAGTACTTC.

This chain links TRBV7-3 with TRBJ2-3; 11 bases are a match to TRBD1. The V gene end was trimmed by 5 bases and the J gene end by 1 base; junction bases not matched to a gene: 5. This CDR3 comprises 16 residues. The germline CDR1 and CDR2 sequences are SGHTA and FQGTGA. This CDR3 is CASSKGQGAGTDTQYF. DNA for the CDR3: TGTGCCAGCAGCAAAGGACAGGGGGCCGGCACAGATACGCAGTATTTT.

The chain carries TRBV9 and TRBJ1-1; unclear D gene. In germline, CDR1 is SGDLS, CDR2 YYNGEE. V lost 0 bases and J lost 3, with 6 bases in between. The CDR3 is 13 amino acids. DNA for the CDR3: TGTGCCAGCAGCGTAGCGGTGGACACTGAAGCTTTCTTT. The encoded protein is CASSVAVDTEAFF.

The V call is TRBV5-1, the J call TRBJ2-3, with a weak D call TRBD2 (7 bases). The V and J ends lost 4 bases and 2 bases respectively, with 14 bases between them. CDR1 and CDR2 from the germline V gene are SGHRS and YFSETQ. The CDR3 runs to 15 residues. The CDR3, as DNA: TGCGCCAGCAGCAATGGCGGGGGCTCCACAGATACGCAGTATTTT. It encodes CASSNGGGSTDTQYF.

The chain joins TRBV30 to TRBJ1-1, with a weak D call TRBD1 (6 bases). CDR1 is GTSNPN, CDR2 SVGIG, per germline (reference sequence). V dropped 2 bases and J dropped 1 base, with 20 bases sitting between them. This CDR3 has 17 amino acids. The CDR3 DNA is TGTGCCTGGAGTCTTTTTGGGACACGGACACCGAACACTGAAGCTTTCTTT. Encoded protein: CAWSLFGTRTPNTEAFF.